A selection of T cell receptor beta chains follows, all from one sample in a study of T cell responses to AZD1222 COVID-19 vaccine. Profiled with immunoSEQ multiplex PCR; TCRdb holds only in-frame clones, not every one. Counted here are about 140,000 clones, 92% occurring once; the ten biggest clones make up over 1.5%. The source was peripheral blood, collected on day 0 of AZD1222 vaccination. These receptor sequences come from an adult in good health. The CDR3 runs from the conserved cysteine through the conserved F or W. D genes are given only for firm matches. The listing skips clone size in some rows; elsewhere it reads once, few, many or a size class.

V gene	clone size	D gene	J gene	CDR3 DNA	CDR3 protein
TRBV28	.	.	TRBJ1-5	TGTGCCAGCCGCGTCCGGGGCAATCAGCCCCAGCATTTT	CASRVRGNQPQHF
TRBV15	.	.	TRBJ2-3	TGTGCCACCAGCAGAGGGAGTTTGTGGACGGGCACAGATACGCAGTATTTT	CATSRGSLWTGTDTQYF
TRBV24-1	.	TRBD1	TRBJ2-3	TGTGCCACCAGTGCGGCACAGGGGCCAGATACGCAGTATTTT	CATSAAQGPDTQYF
TRBV10-3	.	.	TRBJ2-1	TGTGCCATCAGTGAGTCGAAATTGCAACCCAATGAGCAGTTCTTC	CAISESKLQPNEQFF
TRBV27	.	TRBD1	TRBJ1-6	TGTGCCAGCAGTCAGACAGGGTATAATTCACCCCTCCACTTT	CASSQTGYNSPLHF
TRBV5-1	.	.	TRBJ2-4	TGCGCCAGCAGCTTGCAGGGAGCCAAAAACATTCAGTACTTC	CASSLQGAKNIQYF
TRBV18	.	.	TRBJ2-5	TGTGCCAGCTCACCACCGGGGGCCAGGACCCAGTACTTC	CASSPPGARTQYF
TRBV5-1	once	.	TRBJ2-3	TGCGCCAGCAGCTTGGGTGTAGATACGCAGTATTTT	CASSLGVDTQYF
TRBV19	.	.	TRBJ2-1	TGTGCCAGTAGTTTAACCAGGGGGGCGCTCTCCTACAATGAGCAGTTCTTC	CASSLTRGALSYNEQFF
TRBV9	few	TRBD2	TRBJ2-7	TGTGCCAGCAGCGTAGGGACTAGCGGGTACGAGCAGTACTTC	CASSVGTSGYEQYF
TRBV27	.	TRBD2	TRBJ2-1	TGTGCCAGCAGTTTAAGTAGCGGGATTGTATACAATGAGCAGTTCTTC	CASSLSSGIVYNEQFF
TRBV10-3	once	.	TRBJ2-3	TGTGCCATCAGGGTCCGTGATCATAAAAGCACAGATACGCAGTATTTT	CAIRVRDHKSTDTQYF
TRBV5-6	.	.	TRBJ1-2	TGTGCCAGCATGTTTAAGGAGTACAACGGCTACACCTTC	CASMFKEYNGYTF
TRBV6-5	once	.	TRBJ1-2	TGTGCCAGCAGCCCCAGGGAAAACTATGGCTACACCTTC	CASSPRENYGYTF
TRBV9	many	.	TRBJ2-1	TGTGCCAGCGGAGGGAGTCCCGTCAATGAGCAGTTCTTC	CASGGSPVNEQFF
TRBV2	.	.	TRBJ1-1	TGTGCCAGCAAGTTGGAGGAGAACACTGAAGCTTTCTTT	CASKLEENTEAFF
TRBV4-2	.	TRBD2	TRBJ2-3	TGTGCCAGCAGCCAAGATTCTGGCGGGAGGAGAGAAGATACGCAGTATTTT	CASSQDSGGRREDTQYF
TRBV3-1/TRBV3-2	.	.	TRBJ2-5	TGTGCCAGCAGCCAAGATACAGGTATACAAGAGACCCAGTACTTC	CASSQDTGIQETQYF
TRBV3-1/TRBV3-2	.	.	TRBJ2-1	TGTGCCAGCAGCCAACTACACCTCTTAGCCGGGACAAGGTCCGACAATGAGCAGTTCTTC	CASSQLHLLAGTRSDNEQFF
TRBV30	.	.	TRBJ1-2	TGTGCCTGGAGTGTGAACCGAGCCTATGGCTACACCTTC	CAWSVNRAYGYTF
TRBV5-1	.	TRBD2	TRBJ2-5	TGCGCCAGCAGGTCTCGGCGGGAGGGCGAGACCCAGTACTTC	CASRSRREGETQYF
TRBV6-2/TRBV6-3	.	.	TRBJ1-5	TGTGCCAGCAGTTACTGGCAAGCGAGGGAGAATCAGCCCCAGCATTTT	CASSYWQARENQPQHF
TRBV30	.	.	TRBJ1-1	TGTGCCTGGAGTGTCGGGTCCGGGGCTTTCTTT	CAWSVGSGAFF
TRBV28	.	.	TRBJ1-2	TGTGCCAGCAGTTCCCCAGGGGCCGCGGCTTATGGCTACACCTTC	CASSSPGAAAYGYTF
TRBV29-1	once	.	TRBJ2-1	TGCAGCGTTCGCTCCTACAATGAGCAGTTCTTC	CSVRSYNEQFF
TRBV9	.	.	TRBJ2-7	TGTGCCAGCAGCCAAAGGGGCCTGGGCCTGGGGGCCGAGCAGTACTTC	CASSQRGLGLGAEQYF
TRBV7-2	.	TRBD1	TRBJ1-2	TGTGCCAGCAGCTTGGGGGACAGGGGCCTTGGCGGCTACACCTTC	CASSLGDRGLGGYTF
TRBV27	.	.	TRBJ2-2	TGTGCCAGCAGTTTAAGGAGGGGCGGCTACACCGGGGAGCTGTTTTTT	CASSLRRGGYTGELFF
TRBV11-2	.	.	TRBJ1-1	TGTGCCAGCAGCTTAGTATTGGGGAACACTGAAGCTTTCTTT	CASSLVLGNTEAFF